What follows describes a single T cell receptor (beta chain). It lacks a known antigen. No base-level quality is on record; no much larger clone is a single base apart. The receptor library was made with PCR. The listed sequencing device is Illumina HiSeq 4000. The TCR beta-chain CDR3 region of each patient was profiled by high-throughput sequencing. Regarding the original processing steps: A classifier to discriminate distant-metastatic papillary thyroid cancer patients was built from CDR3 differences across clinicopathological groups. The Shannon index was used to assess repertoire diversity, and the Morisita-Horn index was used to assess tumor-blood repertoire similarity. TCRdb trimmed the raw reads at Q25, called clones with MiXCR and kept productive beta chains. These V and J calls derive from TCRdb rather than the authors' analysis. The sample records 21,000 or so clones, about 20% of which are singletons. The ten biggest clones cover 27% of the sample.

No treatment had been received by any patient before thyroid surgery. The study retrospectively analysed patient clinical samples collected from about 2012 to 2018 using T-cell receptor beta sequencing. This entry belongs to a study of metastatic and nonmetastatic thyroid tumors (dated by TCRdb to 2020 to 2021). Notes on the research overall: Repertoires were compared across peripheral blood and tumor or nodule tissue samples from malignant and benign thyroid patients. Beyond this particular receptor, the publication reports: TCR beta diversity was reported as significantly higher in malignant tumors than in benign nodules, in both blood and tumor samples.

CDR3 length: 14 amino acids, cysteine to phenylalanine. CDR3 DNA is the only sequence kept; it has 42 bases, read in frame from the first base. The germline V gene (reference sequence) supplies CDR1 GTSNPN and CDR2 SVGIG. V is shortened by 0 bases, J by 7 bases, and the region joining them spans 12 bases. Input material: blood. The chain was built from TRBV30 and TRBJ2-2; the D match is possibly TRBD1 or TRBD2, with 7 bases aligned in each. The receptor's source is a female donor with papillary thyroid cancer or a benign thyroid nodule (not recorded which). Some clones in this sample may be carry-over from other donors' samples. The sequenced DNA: TGTGCCTGGAGTGTCACAGGGGAGGGCGGGGAGCTGTTTTTT. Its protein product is CAWSVTGEGGELFF.